The TCR beta chain under discussion was sequenced for a study of regulatory dendritic cells for organ transplantation. Memory T cells were CD45RO+, naive were CD45RA+, sorted by FACS. The V and J ends lost 6 bases and 10 bases, in that order; junction bases with no gene match: 10. The CDR3 has 14 amino acids. Germline CDR1 LNHDA, CDR2 SQIVND (reference sequence). Clones were sequenced by immunoSEQ multiplex PCR, and TCRdb holds only the in-frame ones, with some missing. Of 25,000 to 30,000 clones listed, approximately 81% are singletons. As concerns this clone: Its antigen is not identified.

Whole-study findings and limits: Naive T cells showed high diversity, memory cells less, memory CD8+ least. Considerable individual heterogeneity was seen in alloreactive memory CD8+ T cells. Mature dendritic cells appeared to drive more memory CD8+ clonal expansion than regulatory ones.

This sequence was found in a human donor in good health. This rearrangement joins TRBV19 to TRBJ2-2; 8 nucleotides line up with TRBD1. The sample consisted of naive CD8+ T cells from blood. The subset was: CD45RA+ naive T cells. Here the CDR3 DNA reads TGTGCCAGTAGCCGGACAGGGAGGAACATGGAGCTGTTTTTT. Translated, it gives CASSRTGRNMELFF.